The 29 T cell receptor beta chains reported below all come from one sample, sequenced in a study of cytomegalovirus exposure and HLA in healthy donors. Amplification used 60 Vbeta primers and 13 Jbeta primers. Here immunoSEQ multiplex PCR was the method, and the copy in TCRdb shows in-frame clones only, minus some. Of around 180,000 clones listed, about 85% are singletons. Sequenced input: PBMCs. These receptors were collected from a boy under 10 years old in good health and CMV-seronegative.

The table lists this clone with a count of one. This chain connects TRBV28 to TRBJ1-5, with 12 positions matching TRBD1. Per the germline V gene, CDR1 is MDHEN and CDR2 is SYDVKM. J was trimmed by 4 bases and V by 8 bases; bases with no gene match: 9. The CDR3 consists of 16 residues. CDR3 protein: CASARGTGGANQPQHF. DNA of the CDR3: TGTGCCAGCGCACGCGGGACAGGGGGCGCGAATCAGCCCCAGCATTTT.

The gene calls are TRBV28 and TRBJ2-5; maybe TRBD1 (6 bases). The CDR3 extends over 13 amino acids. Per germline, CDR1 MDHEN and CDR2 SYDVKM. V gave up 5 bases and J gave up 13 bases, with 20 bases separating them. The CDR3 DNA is TGTGCCAGCAGTGAAGGGACAAGAGGAGTTTTGTACTTC. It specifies CASSEGTRGVLYF. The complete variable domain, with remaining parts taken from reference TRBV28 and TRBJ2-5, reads DVKVTQSSRYLVKRTGEKVFLECVQDMDHENMFWYRQDPGLGLRLIYFSYDVKMKEKGDIPEGYSVSREKKERFSLILESASTNQTSMYLCASSEGTRGVLYFGPGTRLLVL.

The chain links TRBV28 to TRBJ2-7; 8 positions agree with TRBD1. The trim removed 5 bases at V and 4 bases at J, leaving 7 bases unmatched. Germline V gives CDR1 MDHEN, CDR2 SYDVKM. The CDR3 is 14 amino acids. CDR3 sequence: CASSPRQGTYEQYF. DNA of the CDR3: TGTGCCAGCAGTCCCAGACAGGGGACTTACGAGCAGTACTTC.

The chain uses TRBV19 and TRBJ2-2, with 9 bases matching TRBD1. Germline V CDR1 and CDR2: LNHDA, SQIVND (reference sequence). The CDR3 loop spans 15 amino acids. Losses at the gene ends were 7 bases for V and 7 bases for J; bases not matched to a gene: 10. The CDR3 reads CASTPLQGAYGELFF. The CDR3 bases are TGTGCCAGTACCCCCTTACAGGGGGCTTACGGGGAGCTGTTTTTT.

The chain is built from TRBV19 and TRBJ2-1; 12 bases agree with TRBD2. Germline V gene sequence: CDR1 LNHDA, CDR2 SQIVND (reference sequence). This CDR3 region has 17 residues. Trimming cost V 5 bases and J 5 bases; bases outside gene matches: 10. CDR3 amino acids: CASSPRTSGVNHNEQFF. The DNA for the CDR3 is TGTGCCAGTAGTCCGCGGACTAGCGGGGTAAATCACAATGAGCAGTTCTTC. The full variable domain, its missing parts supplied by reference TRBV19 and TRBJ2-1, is DGGITQSPKYLFRKEGQNVTLSCEQNLNHDAMYWYRQDPGQGLRLIYYSQIVNDFQKGDIAEGYSVSREKKESFPLTVTSAQKNPTAFYLCASSPRTSGVNHNEQFFGPGTRLTVL.

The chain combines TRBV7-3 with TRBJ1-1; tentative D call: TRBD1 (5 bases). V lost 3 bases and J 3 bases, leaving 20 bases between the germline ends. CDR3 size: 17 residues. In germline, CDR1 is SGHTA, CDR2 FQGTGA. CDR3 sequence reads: CASSFIGSGGRDTEAFF. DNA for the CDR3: TGTGCCAGCAGCTTTATAGGGTCTGGGGGGAGGGACACTGAAGCTTTCTTT.

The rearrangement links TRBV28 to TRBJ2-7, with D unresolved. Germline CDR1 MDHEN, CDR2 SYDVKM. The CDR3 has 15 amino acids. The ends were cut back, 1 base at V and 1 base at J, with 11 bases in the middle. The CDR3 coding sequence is TGTGCCAGCAGTTTATCCGGAAGCGCTTCCTACGAGCAGTACTTC. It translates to CASSLSGSASYEQYF.

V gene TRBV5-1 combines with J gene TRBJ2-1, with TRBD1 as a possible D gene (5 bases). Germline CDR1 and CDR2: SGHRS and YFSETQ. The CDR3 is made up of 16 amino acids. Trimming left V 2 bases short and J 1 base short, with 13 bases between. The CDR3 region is CASSLHRRSSYNEQFF. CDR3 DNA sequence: TGCGCCAGCAGCTTACACAGGAGAAGTTCCTACAATGAGCAGTTCTTC. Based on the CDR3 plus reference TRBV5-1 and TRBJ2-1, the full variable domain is KAGVTQTPRYLIKTRGQQVTLSCSPISGHRSVSWYQQTPGQGLQFLFEYFSETQRNKGNFPGRFSGRQFSNSRSEMNVSTLELGDSALYLCASSLHRRSSYNEQFFGPGTRLTVL.

In nucleotides, the CDR3 is TGTGCCAGCAGTCCACTTAGACTAGCGGGAGACTACGAGCAGTACTTC. This codes for CASSPLRLAGDYEQYF. The V call is TRBV2, the J call TRBJ2-7; 12 bases are a match to TRBD2. The germline CDR1 and CDR2 sequences are SNHLY and FYNNEI. The CDR3 extends over 16 amino acids. The ends lost 5 bases at V and 3 bases at J; junction bases unmatched: 8.

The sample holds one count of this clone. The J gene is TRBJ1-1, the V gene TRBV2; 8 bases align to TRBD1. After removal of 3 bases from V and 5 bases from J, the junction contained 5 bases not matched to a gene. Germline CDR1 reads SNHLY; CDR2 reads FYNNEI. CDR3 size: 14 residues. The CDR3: CASSDYNRGTEAFF. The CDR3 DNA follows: TGTGCCAGCAGTGACTATAACAGGGGGACTGAAGCTTTCTTT.

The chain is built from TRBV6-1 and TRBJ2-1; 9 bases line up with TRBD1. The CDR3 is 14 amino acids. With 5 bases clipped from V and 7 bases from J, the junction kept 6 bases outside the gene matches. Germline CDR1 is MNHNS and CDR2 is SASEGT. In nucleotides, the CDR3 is TGTGCCAGCAGTCGGACAGGGGAGGGGAATGAGCAGTTCTTC. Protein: CASSRTGEGNEQFF.

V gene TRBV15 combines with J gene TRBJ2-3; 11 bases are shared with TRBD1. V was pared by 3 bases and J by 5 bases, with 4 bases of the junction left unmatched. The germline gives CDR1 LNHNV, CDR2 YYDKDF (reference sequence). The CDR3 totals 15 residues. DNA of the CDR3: TGTGCCACCAGCAGGGACAGGGGGCAAGTAGATACGCAGTATTTT. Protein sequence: CATSRDRGQVDTQYF.

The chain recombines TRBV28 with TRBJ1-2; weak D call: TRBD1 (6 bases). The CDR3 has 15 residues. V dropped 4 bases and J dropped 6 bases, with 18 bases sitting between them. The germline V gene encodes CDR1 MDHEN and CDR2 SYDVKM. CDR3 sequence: CASSYKVGEGDGYTF. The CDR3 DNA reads TGTGCCAGCAGTTACAAGGTGGGGGAGGGGGATGGCTACACCTTC.

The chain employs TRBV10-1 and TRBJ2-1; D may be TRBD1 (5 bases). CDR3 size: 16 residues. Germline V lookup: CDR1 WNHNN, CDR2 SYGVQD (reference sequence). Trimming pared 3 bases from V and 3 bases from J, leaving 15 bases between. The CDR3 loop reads CASSEVWGLNYNEQFF. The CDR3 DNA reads TGCGCCAGCAGTGAAGTCTGGGGCCTCAACTACAATGAGCAGTTCTTC.

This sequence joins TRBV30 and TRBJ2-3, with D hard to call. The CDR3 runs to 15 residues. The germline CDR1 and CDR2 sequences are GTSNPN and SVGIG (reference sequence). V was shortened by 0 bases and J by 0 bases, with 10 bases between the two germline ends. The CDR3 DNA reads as TGTGCCTGGAGTGTAGCCCCCTCTAGCACAGATACGCAGTATTTT. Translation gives CAWSVAPSSTDTQYF.

The CDR3 sequence is CASSLSPREETQYF. The CDR3 bases are TGCGCCAGCAGCTTGTCCCCTAGGGAGGAGACCCAGTACTTC. This chain links TRBV5-1 with TRBJ2-5, with D possibly TRBD2 on 5 matching bases. The CDR3 covers 14 residues. From germline, CDR1 is SGHRS and CDR2 YFSETQ. V shed 1 base and J shed 5 bases, with 12 bases lying between them.

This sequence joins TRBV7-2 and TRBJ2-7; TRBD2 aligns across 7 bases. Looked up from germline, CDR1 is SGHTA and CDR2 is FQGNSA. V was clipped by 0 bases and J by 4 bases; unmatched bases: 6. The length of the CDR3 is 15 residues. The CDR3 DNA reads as TGTGCCAGCAGCTTAGCGCGGGAGACACCGTACGAGCAGTACGTC. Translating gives CASSLARETPYEQYV.

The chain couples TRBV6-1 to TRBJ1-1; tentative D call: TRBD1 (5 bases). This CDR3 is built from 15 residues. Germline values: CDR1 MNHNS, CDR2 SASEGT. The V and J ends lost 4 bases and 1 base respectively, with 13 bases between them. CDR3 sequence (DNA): TGTGCCAGCAGTGGGTGGGACTCAGCGAACACTGAAGCTTTCTTT. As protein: CASSGWDSANTEAFF.

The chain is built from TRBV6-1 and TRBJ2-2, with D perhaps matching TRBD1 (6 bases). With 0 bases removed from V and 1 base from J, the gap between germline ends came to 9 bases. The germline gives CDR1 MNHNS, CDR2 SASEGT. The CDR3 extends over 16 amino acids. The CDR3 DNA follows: TGTGCCAGCAGTGAAGCGTCGGGACAGAACACCGGGGAGCTGTTTTTT. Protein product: CASSEASGQNTGELFF.

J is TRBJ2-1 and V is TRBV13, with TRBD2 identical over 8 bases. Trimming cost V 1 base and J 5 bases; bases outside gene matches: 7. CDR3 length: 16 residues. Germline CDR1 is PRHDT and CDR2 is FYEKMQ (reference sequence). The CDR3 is CASSLARGAGDNEQFF. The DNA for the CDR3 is TGTGCCAGCAGCTTAGCGAGGGGAGCGGGAGACAATGAGCAGTTCTTC.

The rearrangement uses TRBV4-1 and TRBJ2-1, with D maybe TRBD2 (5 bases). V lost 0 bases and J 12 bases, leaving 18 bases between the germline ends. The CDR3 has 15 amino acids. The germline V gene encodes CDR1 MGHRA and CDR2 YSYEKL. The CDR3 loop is CASSQDEERSRGQFF. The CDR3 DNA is TGCGCCAGCAGCCAAGATGAGGAAAGGAGCCGGGGGCAGTTCTTC.

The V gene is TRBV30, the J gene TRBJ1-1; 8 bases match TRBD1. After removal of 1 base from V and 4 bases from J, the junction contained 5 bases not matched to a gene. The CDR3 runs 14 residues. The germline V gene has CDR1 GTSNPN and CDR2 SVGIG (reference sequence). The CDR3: CAWSAGQGGTEAFF. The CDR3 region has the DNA TGTGCCTGGAGTGCCGGACAGGGCGGCACTGAAGCTTTCTTT.

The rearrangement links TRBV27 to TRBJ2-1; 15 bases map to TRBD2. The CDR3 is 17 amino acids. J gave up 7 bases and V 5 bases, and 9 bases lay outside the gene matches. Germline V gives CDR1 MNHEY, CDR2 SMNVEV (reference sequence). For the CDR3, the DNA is TGTGCCAGCAGTCCCTGGACTAGCGGGAGGGGAGGGAATGAGCAGTTCTTC. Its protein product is CASSPWTSGRGGNEQFF.

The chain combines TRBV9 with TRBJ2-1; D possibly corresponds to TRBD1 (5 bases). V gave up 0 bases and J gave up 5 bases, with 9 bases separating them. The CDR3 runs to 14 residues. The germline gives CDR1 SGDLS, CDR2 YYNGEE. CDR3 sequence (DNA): TGTGCCAGCAGCGTAGGTCAAGGGGACAATGAGCAGTTCTTC. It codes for CASSVGQGDNEQFF.

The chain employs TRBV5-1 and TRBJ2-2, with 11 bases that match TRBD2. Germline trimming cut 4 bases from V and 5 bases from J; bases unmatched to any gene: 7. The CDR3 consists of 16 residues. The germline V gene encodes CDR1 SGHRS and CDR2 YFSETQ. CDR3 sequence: CASSAGGTSGTGELFF. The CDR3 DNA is TGCGCCAGCAGCGCTGGCGGGACTAGCGGAACCGGGGAGCTGTTTTTT.

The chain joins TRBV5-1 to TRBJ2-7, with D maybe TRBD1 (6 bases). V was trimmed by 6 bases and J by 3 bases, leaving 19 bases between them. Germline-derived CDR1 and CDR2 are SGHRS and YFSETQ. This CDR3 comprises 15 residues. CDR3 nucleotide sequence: TGCGCCAGCAACTTAGGGGGTACCACTCGCTACGAGCAGTACTTC. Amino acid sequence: CASNLGGTTRYEQYF.

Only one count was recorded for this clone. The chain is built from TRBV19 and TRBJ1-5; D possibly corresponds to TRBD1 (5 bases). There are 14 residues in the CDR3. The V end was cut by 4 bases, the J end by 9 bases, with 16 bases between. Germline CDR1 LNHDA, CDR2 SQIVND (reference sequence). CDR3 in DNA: TGTGCCAGTAGTAACCGACAGCGCCAAGGGCCCCAGCATTTT. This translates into CASSNRQRQGPQHF. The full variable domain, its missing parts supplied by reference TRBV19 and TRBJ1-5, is DGGITQSPKYLFRKEGQNVTLSCEQNLNHDAMYWYRQDPGQGLRLIYYSQIVNDFQKGDIAEGYSVSREKKESFPLTVTSAQKNPTAFYLCASSNRQRQGPQHFGDGTRLSIL.

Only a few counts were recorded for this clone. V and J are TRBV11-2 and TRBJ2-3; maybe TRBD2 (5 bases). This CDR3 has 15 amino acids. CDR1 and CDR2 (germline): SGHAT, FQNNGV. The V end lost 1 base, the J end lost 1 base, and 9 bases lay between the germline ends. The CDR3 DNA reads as TGTGCCAGCAGCTTAGCCCTCGGGGGCACAGATACGCAGTATTTT. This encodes CASSLALGGTDTQYF.

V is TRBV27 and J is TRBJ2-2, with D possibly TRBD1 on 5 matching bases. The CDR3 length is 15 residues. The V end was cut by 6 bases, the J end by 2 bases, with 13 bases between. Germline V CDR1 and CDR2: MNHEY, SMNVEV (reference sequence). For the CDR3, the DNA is TGTGCCAGCAGCCTTAGACAGCGTAACACCGGGGAGCTGTTTTTT. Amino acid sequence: CASSLRQRNTGELFF.